The 16 T cell receptor beta chains below come from one sample, sequenced in a study of T cell responses to AZD1222 COVID-19 vaccine. The table came from immunoSEQ multiplex PCR; TCRdb's copy has only in-frame clones and leaves some out. In the table there are approximately 170,000 clones, approximately 92% of which are singletons. The specimen comprised peripheral blood, sampled on day 0 of AZD1222 vaccination. The receptors originated from an adult in good health.

This clone occurred once. The J gene is TRBJ2-1, the V gene TRBV3-1 (or the pseudogene TRBV3-2); D remains unclear. Trimming took off 1 base at V and 10 bases at J, with 5 bases between the two ends. The CDR3 has 11 amino acids. Germline V gives CDR1 LGHDT, CDR2 YNNKEL (reference sequence). This CDR3 is CASSQAWEQFF. CDR3 DNA: TGTGCCAGCAGCCAAGCCTGGGAGCAGTTCTTC.

This rearrangement joins TRBV19 to TRBJ1-1, with a possible D match to TRBD1 (6 bases). The V end lost 7 bases, the J end lost 0 bases, and 9 bases lay between the germline ends. CDR1 and CDR2 (germline): LNHDA, SQIVND (reference sequence). The CDR3 has 13 amino acids. CDR3 sequence reads: CASNDRMNTEAFF. Written as DNA, the CDR3 is TGTGCCAGTAACGACAGGATGAACACTGAAGCTTTCTTT.

V gene TRBV11-3 combines with J gene TRBJ2-3; D might be TRBD1 or TRBD2, each matching 5 bases. The CDR3 is 15 amino acids. CDR1 SGHNT and CDR2 YENEEA come from the germline V gene. Trimming shortened V by 4 bases and J by 0 bases, and 11 bases separated the two germline ends. The CDR3 region is CASSWGRQSTDTQYF. The CDR3 DNA sequence: TGTGCCAGCAGCTGGGGGAGACAGAGCACAGATACGCAGTATTTT.

This clone was seen more than once but under ten times. The gene calls are TRBV6-5 and TRBJ1-6; TRBD1 is a possible D gene (5 bases). V was cut by 6 bases and J by 5 bases, with 8 bases left in between. CDR3 length: 13 residues. Germline loops: CDR1 MNHEY, CDR2 SVGAGI. The CDR3 reads CASRQANNSPLHF. CDR3 nucleotides: TGTGCCAGCAGACAGGCTAATAATTCACCCCTCCACTTT.

This sequence joins TRBV4-2 and TRBJ2-4; D is perhaps TRBD1 or TRBD2 (7 bases each). The V gene's germline CDR1 is LGHNA and CDR2 YNFKEQ. Trimming pared 1 base from V and 6 bases from J, leaving 16 bases between. The CDR3 is 16 amino acids. In nucleotides, the CDR3 is TGTGCCAGCAGCCAAGCGGACTCCAGGGGGGGAAACATTCAGTACTTC. Protein product: CASSQADSRGGNIQYF.

This clone was observed a single time. The V and J genes are TRBV5-4 and TRBJ2-5; D might be TRBD2 (6 bases). Trimming left V 2 bases short and J 1 base short, with 9 bases between. The V gene's germline CDR1 is SGHNT and CDR2 YYREEE (reference sequence). The CDR3 has 14 amino acids. The CDR3 region has the DNA TGTGCCAGCAGCTTTCGGGGAGGCCAAGAGACCCAGTACTTC. Its protein is CASSFRGGQETQYF. Together with reference TRBV5-4 and TRBJ2-5, the CDR3 gives the full variable domain: ETGVTQSPTHLIKTRGQQVTLRCSSQSGHNTVSWYQQALGQGPQFIFQYYREEENGRGNFPPRFSGLQFPNYSSELNVNALELDDSALYLCASSFRGGQETQYFGPGTRLLVL.

The chain uses TRBV7-2 and TRBJ1-1; unclear D gene. Germline loops: CDR1 SGHTA, CDR2 FQGNSA. V gave up 5 bases and J gave up 1 base, with 8 bases separating them. This CDR3 spans 13 amino acids. As DNA, the CDR3 is TGTGCCAGCAGCATTAAGGCGAACACTGAAGCTTTCTTT. It yields the protein CASSIKANTEAFF.

The rearrangement uses TRBV15 and TRBJ1-2; TRBD1 matches 10 bases. The CDR3 consists of 15 residues. The ends lost 1 base at V and 6 bases at J; junction bases unmatched: 5. Germline CDR1 and CDR2: LNHNV and YYDKDF (reference sequence). The CDR3 loop reads CATSRARTGGDGYTF. The CDR3 DNA is TGTGCCACCAGCAGAGCTAGGACAGGGGGTGATGGCTACACCTTC. The full variable domain, rest sourced from reference TRBV15 and TRBJ1-2, is DAMVIQNPRYQVTQFGKPVTLSCSQTLNHNVMYWYQQKSSQAPKLLFHYYDKDFNNEADTPDNFQSRRPNTSFCFLDIRSPGLGDTAMYLCATSRARTGGDGYTFGSGTRLTVV.

The gene calls are TRBV7-9 and TRBJ2-3; 8 bases map to TRBD2. The ends lost 5 bases at V and 6 bases at J; junction bases unmatched: 16. CDR3 length: 17 amino acids. Per germline, CDR1 SEHNR and CDR2 FQNEAQ (reference sequence). DNA of the CDR3: TGTGCCAGCAGCCCTCCCCGTGGAGGACTAGCAGGGGATACGCAGTATTTT. Translated, it gives CASSPPRGGLAGDTQYF.

The J gene is TRBJ1-1, the V gene TRBV12-5; D is perhaps TRBD1 (6 bases). The ends were cut back, 6 bases at V and 7 bases at J, with 12 bases in the middle. From germline, CDR1 is LGHNT and CDR2 FRNRAP. This CDR3 has 12 residues. The CDR3 here is CASGLGQLEAFF. The CDR3 DNA follows: TGTGCTAGTGGCCTCGGACAGCTTGAAGCTTTCTTT.

The chain combines TRBV3-1 (or the pseudogene TRBV3-2) with TRBJ2-7; 7 nucleotides match TRBD1. Trimming took 4 bases from V and 3 from J; bases not matched to a gene: 12. Per germline, CDR1 LGHDT and CDR2 YNNKEL (reference sequence). This CDR3 has 16 residues. This CDR3 reads CASSPPQDRTFYEQYF. The CDR3 nucleotides are TGTGCCAGCAGCCCCCCCCAGGACAGGACTTTCTACGAGCAGTACTTC.

The V call is TRBV5-4, the J call TRBJ1-4, with D tentatively TRBD1 (5 bases). CDR1 SGHNT and CDR2 YYREEE come from the germline V gene (reference sequence). The CDR3 has 14 residues. V was pared by 4 bases and J by 11 bases, with 18 bases between. This CDR3 is CASSPHWDPGKLFF. The DNA of the CDR3 is TGTGCCAGCAGCCCCCACTGGGACCCTGGGAAACTGTTTTTT.

The chain employs TRBV19 and TRBJ1-2; D is uncertain. Germline CDR1 reads LNHDA; CDR2 reads SQIVND (reference sequence). The germline V and J ends were trimmed by 7 bases and 0 bases, with 15 bases remaining between them. The CDR3 length is 15 residues. As DNA, the CDR3 is TGTGCCAGTACCATCGGCTCTCCCGCTAACTATGGCTACACCTTC. The encoded protein is CASTIGSPANYGYTF.

The rearrangement joins TRBV19 to TRBJ1-5, with 9 bases aligning to TRBD1. After removal of 3 bases from V and 6 bases from J, the junction contained 6 bases not matched to a gene. The CDR3 has 15 residues. Germline CDR1 LNHDA, CDR2 SQIVND (reference sequence). In DNA, the CDR3 is TGTGCCAGTAGTATGGGGACAGGGAGGGCTCAGCCCCAGCATTTT. This codes for CASSMGTGRAQPQHF.

The chain links TRBV2 to TRBJ2-1; possibly TRBD2 for D (6 bases). This CDR3 region has 13 residues. The germline CDR1 and CDR2 sequences are SNHLY and FYNNEI. V was trimmed by 4 bases and J by 9 bases, leaving 13 bases between them. CDR3 residues: CASSVGGYGEQFF. Written as DNA, the CDR3 is TGTGCCAGCAGTGTTGGGGGGTACGGTGAGCAGTTCTTC.

This clone was seen a handful of times. The rearrangement uses TRBV4-1 and TRBJ1-2, with D hard to call. Trimming removed 0 bases from V and 6 bases from J, with 17 bases in between. The CDR3 is 16 residues long. Germline-derived CDR1 and CDR2 are MGHRA and YSYEKL. The CDR3 is CASSQERASPFDGYTF. The DNA of the CDR3 is TGCGCCAGCAGCCAAGAAAGGGCCAGTCCCTTCGATGGCTACACCTTC.